The clone carrying this TCR beta chain was found many times. These data come from a study of regulatory T cells in long-lasting Graves disease. The wider study: Antithyroid drugs had been given to newly diagnosed Graves' patients for under 3 months.

Germline-derived CDR1 and CDR2 are LGHDT and YNNKEL (reference sequence). The germline V and J ends were trimmed by 0 bases and 0 bases, with 8 bases remaining between them. The CDR3 is 15 residues long. Time point in this sample: newly diagnosed GD, antithyroid drugs for less than 3 months. Researchers made the TCR library from RNA that was extracted from PBMCs. To make TCR beta libraries, researchers used iRepertoire HTBI primers and Arm-PCR of CDR3 regions. TCRdb reprocessed the multiplex PCR reads via MiXCR and lists one record per CDR3 protein. The sample shows about 500,000 distinct CDR3 sequences, more than 10% of them seen only once. The same sample was also studied in work on T cells in Graves' hyperthyroidism and ophthalmopathy.

This receptor was taken from a woman aged 30 to 39 with Graves disease. The J gene is TRBJ2-5, the V gene TRBV3-1; D remains ambiguous. The sample in question was peripheral blood mononuclear cells (PBMCs), obtained at new diagnosis, from a patient treated with antithyroid drugs. In DNA, the CDR3 is TGTGCCAGCAGCCAAGATTGGGGTTACCAAGAGACCCAGTACTTC. It yields the protein CASSQDWGYQETQYF.